A single sample is the source of the 18 T cell receptor beta chains below, sequenced in a study of long-term antiretroviral therapy in people with HIV. At survey level, the immunoSEQ assay was run in its v3.0 version. This table comes from immunoSEQ multiplex PCR, and its TCRdb copy is limited to in-frame clones, with some not included. The top ten hold less than 2.5% of the sample, which has some 40,000 clones, 94% seen once. The input for sequencing was unsorted PBMCs, taken about 9 years after starting antiretroviral therapy. Receptor source: a man aged 25 to 40 with HIV.

Here the CDR3 DNA reads TGTGCCAGCAGCTTAGTGGTAGCGCCCAACACCGGGGAGCTGTTTTTT. It translates to CASSLVVAPNTGELFF. This sequence joins TRBV7-9 and TRBJ2-2; the D gene is possibly TRBD2 (5 bases). This CDR3 is 16 amino acids long. CDR1 SEHNR and CDR2 FQNEAQ come from the germline V gene (reference sequence). The germline V and J ends were trimmed by 1 base and 2 bases, with 11 bases remaining between them.

The V and J genes are TRBV5-1 and TRBJ1-2, with 12 nucleotides matching TRBD1. Germline assignment: CDR1 SGHRS and CDR2 YFSETQ. V lost 4 bases and J lost 4; bases outside the gene matches: 5. This CDR3 contains 15 residues. CDR3 region: CASSEGTGGIYGYTF. The DNA for the CDR3 is TGCGCCAGCAGCGAGGGGACAGGGGGCATCTATGGCTACACCTTC.

This chain connects TRBV4-1 to TRBJ2-1; TRBD2 aligns across 15 bases. The CDR3 is 17 amino acids. V shed 3 bases, J shed 8 bases, and the junction held 8 bases outside the gene matches. Germline CDR1 MGHRA, CDR2 YSYEKL. CDR3 bases: TGCGCCAGCAGCCATCATAGGACTAGCGGGGGGGAAGATGAGCAGTTCTTC. As protein: CASSHHRTSGGEDEQFF.

V and J are TRBV10-3 and TRBJ2-3; 11 nucleotides line up with TRBD2. The junction had 4 bases not matched to a gene; V was cut back by 10 bases and J by 1 base. Germline V gene sequence: CDR1 ENHRY, CDR2 SYGVKD. The CDR3 contains 14 residues. CDR3 in DNA: TGTGCCACTACACTAGCGGGGGGCACAGATACGCAGTATTTT. As protein: CATTLAGGTDTQYF.

In this sample, this clone turned up once. This chain joins TRBV13 and TRBJ2-4; D possibly corresponds to TRBD2 (6 bases). CDR3 length: 15 amino acids. V dropped 5 bases and J dropped 2 bases, with 13 bases sitting between them. Germline V gene sequence: CDR1 PRHDT, CDR2 FYEKMQ (reference sequence). CDR3 in amino acids: CASSHSTSTKNIQYF. The CDR3 bases are TGTGCCAGCAGCCACAGCACTAGCACCAAAAACATTCAGTACTTC.

In this sample, this clone turned up once. Written as DNA, the CDR3 is TGTGCCAGCAGTTTTAGGCGGGGGAACACCGGGGAGCTGTTTTTT. It specifies CASSFRRGNTGELFF. The chain uses TRBV27 and TRBJ2-2; tentative D call: TRBD2 (6 bases). The germline V gene encodes CDR1 MNHEY and CDR2 SMNVEV (reference sequence). The CDR3 sequence is 15 residues long. The ends were cut back, 3 bases at V and 1 base at J, with 9 bases in the middle.

The chain employs TRBV10-3 and TRBJ1-3, with TRBD1 as a possible D gene (6 bases). CDR1 is ENHRY and CDR2 is SYGVKD in the germline V gene. The CDR3 consists of 13 residues. Trimming stripped 10 bases from V and 4 bases from J, with 14 bases between. The CDR3, as DNA: TGTGCCACCTCTAGCCAGGGGGGAAACACCATATATTTT. Translated, it gives CATSSQGGNTIYF.

This chain uses TRBV27 with TRBJ1-6; TRBD1 matches 7 bases. V shed 8 bases, J shed 7 bases, and the junction held 5 bases outside the gene matches. Germline loops: CDR1 MNHEY, CDR2 SMNVEV (reference sequence). The CDR3 length is 13 residues. The CDR3 DNA reads TGTGCCAGCGGCCAGACAGGGAATTCACCCCTCCACTTT. It specifies CASGQTGNSPLHF.

The V gene is TRBV7-3, the J gene TRBJ2-5, with 7 bases fitting TRBD1. CDR3 length: 16 amino acids. The germline V gene has CDR1 SGHTA and CDR2 FQGTGA. After removal of 5 bases from V and 5 bases from J, the junction contained 14 bases not matched to a gene. The CDR3: CASSPKGVTGTETQYF. For the CDR3, the DNA is TGTGCCAGCAGCCCGAAAGGCGTGACAGGGACGGAGACCCAGTACTTC.

To note about this clone: The junction shows a germline mismatch at one end, possibly a read error. The CDR3 is CASTETGTNAPKGNQPQHF. The CDR3 DNA follows: TGTGCCAGCACTGAAACCGGGACAAACGCCCCGAAGGGCAATCAGCCCCAGCATTTT. The chain couples TRBV6-1 to TRBJ1-5, with D possibly matching TRBD1 (6 bases). This CDR3 has 19 amino acids. The germline CDR1 and CDR2 sequences are MNHNS and SASEGT.

This clone was detected only once. V gene TRBV7-2 combines with J gene TRBJ2-1, with 10 bases identical to TRBD2. The CDR3 is made up of 18 amino acids. Trimming took 5 bases from V and 0 from J; bases not matched to a gene: 10. Germline CDR1 is SGHTA and CDR2 is FQGNSA. CDR3 sequence (DNA): TGTGCCAGCAGCCGGGCCCGGACTAGCGGAAGCTCCTACAATGAGCAGTTCTTC. Its translation is CASSRARTSGSSYNEQFF.

The rearrangement uses TRBV7-2 and TRBJ1-2; a possible D gene is TRBD1 (5 bases). Deletions cut 5 bases from V and 4 bases from J, with 11 bases between. Germline CDR1 is SGHTA and CDR2 is FQGNSA. The CDR3 is 13 residues long. The CDR3 nucleotides are TGTGCCAGCAGCCGAGGGGAAGGCTATGGCTACACCTTC. Protein product: CASSRGEGYGYTF. The variable domain in full, completed from reference TRBV7-2 and TRBJ1-2, reads GAGVSQSPSNKVTEKGKDVELRCDPISGHTALYWYRQSLGQGLEFLIYFQGNSAPDKSGLPSDRFSAERTGGSVSTLTIQRTQQEDSAVYLCASSRGEGYGYTFGSGTRLTVV.

The CDR3 loop is CASSFPGNYGYTF. Here the CDR3 DNA reads TGTGCCAGCAGCTTTCCAGGAAACTATGGCTACACCTTC. The J gene is TRBJ1-2, the V gene TRBV7-9; D is unresolved. CDR1 is SEHNR and CDR2 is FQNEAQ in the germline V gene (reference sequence). Trimming removed 3 bases from V and 2 bases from J, with 7 bases in between. The CDR3 loop spans 13 amino acids. The full variable domain, with the rest looked up from reference TRBV7-9 and TRBJ1-2, is DTGVSQNPRHKITKRGQNVTFRCDPISEHNRLYWYRQTLGQGPEFLTYFQNEAQLEKSRLLSDRFSAERPKGSFSTLEIQRTEQGDSAMYLCASSFPGNYGYTFGSGTRLTVV.

The chain carries TRBV6-5 and TRBJ1-3; 7 positions match TRBD1. Germline V gene sequence: CDR1 MNHEY, CDR2 SVGAGI. The CDR3 has 15 residues. The ends lost 5 bases at V and 0 bases at J; junction bases unmatched: 4. The CDR3 loop is CASSTGTASGNTIYF. The CDR3 bases are TGTGCCAGCAGTACAGGGACAGCCTCTGGAAACACCATATATTTT.

The chain employs TRBV5-1 and TRBJ2-1, with 7 bases identical to TRBD1. This CDR3 is built from 14 residues. V lost 5 bases, J lost 4 bases, and 6 bases stayed unmatched. Germline lookup yields CDR1 SGHRS and CDR2 YFSETQ. The CDR3 DNA reads as TGCGCCAGCAGGCCGGGACAGCAGTACAATGAGCAGTTCTTC. This sequence encodes CASRPGQQYNEQFF.

J is TRBJ2-3 and V is TRBV10-3, with 8 nucleotides matching TRBD1. CDR3 length: 14 residues. V lost 3 bases to trimming and J lost 3 bases; unmatched junction nucleotides: 2. The germline V gene encodes CDR1 ENHRY and CDR2 SYGVKD. CDR3 amino acids: CAISDDRGTDTQYF. The CDR3 DNA sequence: TGTGCCATCAGTGATGACAGGGGTACAGATACGCAGTATTTT.

J is TRBJ2-3 and V is TRBV4-1, with 7 bases that match TRBD2. The germline CDR1 and CDR2 sequences are MGHRA and YSYEKL. Trimming took 5 bases from V and 2 from J; bases not matched to a gene: 19. The CDR3 extends over 19 amino acids. CDR3 sequence: CASSTPGGRAGRYTDTQYF. The CDR3 DNA follows: TGCGCCAGCAGCACACCCGGGGGGAGGGCGGGGCGATACACAGATACGCAGTATTTT.

The chain joins TRBV6-1 to TRBJ1-3; D is unclear. Germline V CDR1 and CDR2: MNHNS, SASEGT. Trimming pared 7 bases from V and 0 bases from J, leaving 7 bases between. The CDR3 covers 13 residues. The CDR3 loop is CASKPSSGNTIYF. The DNA for the CDR3 is TGTGCCAGCAAACCCAGCTCTGGAAACACCATATATTTT.